These 32 T cell receptor beta chains were all obtained from the same sample, sequenced in a study of Graves' ophthalmopathy and Graves' hyperthyroidism. Researchers took RNA transcripts and amplified TCR beta CDR3 regions from them. RT-PCR was first run with HTBI primers, then multiplex PCR in a second round. One entry per CDR3 protein, called by TCRdb with MiXCR from the multiplex PCR reads. Of 150,000 to 200,000 distinct CDR3 sequences listed, 39% are singletons. Sequenced sample: peripheral blood. Receptor source: a man aged 25-45 years with Graves' ophthalmopathy.

This clonotype was observed many times. The chain couples TRBV4-1 to TRBJ2-5, with 7 bases identical to TRBD2. The CDR3 spans 15 residues. The junction had 4 bases not matched to a gene; V was cut back by 0 bases and J by 3 bases. In germline, CDR1 is MGHRA, CDR2 YSYEKL. The CDR3 DNA reads TGCGCCAGCAGCCAAGACCAACGGGGGGAAGAGACCCAGTACTTC. It specifies CASSQDQRGEETQYF.

Many counts were recorded for this clonotype. The chain is built from TRBV7-9 and TRBJ1-1; no definite D call. Looked up from germline, CDR1 is SEHNR and CDR2 is FQNEAQ (reference sequence). The CDR3 has 12 amino acids. Trimming left V 4 bases short and J 3 bases short, with 6 bases between. The CDR3 is CASSYLYTEAFF. In DNA form, the CDR3 reads TGTGCCAGCAGCTACCTTTACACTGAAGCTTTCTTT.

At least ten counts were recorded for this clonotype. The rearrangement joins TRBV29-1 to TRBJ1-1; D ambiguous. The germline V and J ends were trimmed by 6 bases and 1 base, with 6 bases remaining between them. This CDR3 has 11 amino acids. Germline CDR1 SQVTM, CDR2 ANQGSEA. CDR3: CSVDGNTEAFF. The DNA for the CDR3 is TGCAGCGTGGACGGGAACACTGAAGCTTTCTTT.

This clonotype appeared many times. The chain has TRBV11-3 and TRBJ2-7; TRBD1 is a possible D gene (6 bases). V was shortened by 6 bases and J by 2 bases, with 8 bases between the two germline ends. CDR1 is SGHNT, CDR2 YENEEA, per germline. The CDR3 consists of 12 residues. The chain's CDR3 is CASRQGTYEQYF. CDR3 DNA: TGTGCCAGCAGACAGGGAACCTACGAGCAGTACTTC. Together with reference TRBV11-3 and TRBJ2-7, the CDR3 gives the full variable domain: EAGVVQSPRYKIIEKKQPVAFWCNPISGHNTLYWYLQNLGQGPELLIRYENEEAVDDSQLPKDRFSAERLKGVDSTLKIQPAELGDSAVYLCASRQGTYEQYFGPGTRLTVT.

V usage is TRBV6-5 and J usage is TRBJ2-7; TRBD2 aligns across 9 bases. The V segment lost 0 bases and the J segment 2 bases; nucleotides outside the gene matches: 2. The V gene's germline CDR1 is MNHEY and CDR2 SVGAGI. The CDR3 sequence is 15 residues long. The CDR3 loop reads CASSYSGGRAYEQYF. CDR3 coding DNA: TGTGCCAGCAGTTACTCTGGCGGGAGGGCCTACGAGCAGTACTTC.

V usage is TRBV27 and J usage is TRBJ1-6, with D possibly TRBD1 on 6 matching bases. Germline-derived CDR1 and CDR2 are MNHEY and SMNVEV (reference sequence). The germline V and J ends were trimmed by 7 bases and 5 bases, with 15 bases remaining between them. The length of the CDR3 is 15 residues. In DNA form, the CDR3 reads TGTGCCAGCAAAAGGATCGGGACAAATAATTCACCCCTCCACTTT. Translating gives CASKRIGTNNSPLHF.

This clonotype was detected many times. This rearrangement joins TRBV12-3 or TRBV12-4 to TRBJ1-2; no clear D. The CDR3 has 12 residues. V was trimmed by 5 bases and J by 5 bases, leaving 9 bases between them. This chain's CDR3 is CASSPGRYGYTF. In DNA, the CDR3 is TGTGCCAGCAGTCCCGGGAGATATGGCTACACCTTC.

This clonotype was recorded once. This sequence joins TRBV7-8 and TRBJ1-1, with 9 positions matching TRBD1. Per the germline V gene, CDR1 is SGHVS and CDR2 is FQNEAQ. CDR3 length: 17 amino acids. The V segment lost 5 bases and the J segment 2 bases; nucleotides outside the gene matches: 12. In DNA form, the CDR3 reads TGTGCCAGCAGCACCGACCCACAGGGGGCCTTAAACACTGAAGCTTTCTTT. Translated, it gives CASSTDPQGALNTEAFF.

This clonotype showed up many times. V gene TRBV7-9 combines with J gene TRBJ2-7, with D perhaps matching TRBD1 or TRBD2 (5 bases each). Trimming cost V 1 base and J 6 bases, with 16 bases left between them. The germline V gene encodes CDR1 SEHNR and CDR2 FQNEAQ (reference sequence). The CDR3 spans 15 residues. CDR3 amino acids: CASSLVDGTIVEQYF. DNA for the CDR3: TGTGCCAGCAGCTTAGTTGACGGGACGATTGTCGAGCAGTACTTC.

This clonotype came up many times. The V and J genes are TRBV28 and TRBJ1-1, with a possible D match to TRBD1 (5 bases). This CDR3 region has 14 residues. Germline loops: CDR1 MDHEN, CDR2 SYDVKM. Deletions cut 2 bases from V and 1 base from J, with 8 bases between. Here the CDR3 reads CASSLTRANTEAFF. DNA of the CDR3: TGTGCCAGCAGTTTAACCAGGGCGAACACTGAAGCTTTCTTT.

This clonotype has ten or more counts. The chain couples TRBV28 to TRBJ2-7; the match to TRBD1 covers 11 bases. CDR3 length: 14 residues. CDR1 and CDR2 from the germline V gene are MDHEN and SYDVKM. V lost 7 bases to trimming and J lost 4 bases; unmatched junction nucleotides: 6. The CDR3 is CASNKDRGRYEQYF. DNA of the CDR3: TGTGCCAGCAATAAGGACAGGGGGCGATACGAGCAGTACTTC. The full variable domain, in which reference TRBV28 and TRBJ2-7 provide the parts outside the CDR3, is DVKVTQSSRYLVKRTGEKVFLECVQDMDHENMFWYRQDPGLGLRLIYFSYDVKMKEKGDIPEGYSVSREKKERFSLILESASTNQTSMYLCASNKDRGRYEQYFGPGTRLTVT.

In this sample, this clonotype turned up a few times. The CDR3 spells CASSNIRGQETQYF. The CDR3 DNA sequence: TGTGCCAGCAGTAATATCAGGGGGCAAGAGACCCAGTACTTC. This rearrangement joins TRBV6-1 to TRBJ2-5; 7 bases align to TRBD1. Germline V lookup: CDR1 MNHNS, CDR2 SASEGT. V shed 5 bases, J shed 2 bases, and the junction held 5 bases outside the gene matches. This CDR3 comprises 14 residues.

This rearrangement joins TRBV2 to TRBJ1-1, with D possibly being TRBD1 (5 bases). There are 12 residues in the CDR3. V lost 7 bases, J lost 9 bases, and 15 bases lay in between. Germline V gene lookup returns CDR1 SNHLY and CDR2 FYNNEI. In nucleotides, the CDR3 is TGTGCCAGCACCCAGAGGACACATAAAGCTTTCTTT. Translating it yields CASTQRTHKAFF.

This clonotype was observed at least ten times. The chain links TRBV6-5 to TRBJ2-7; 12 positions agree with TRBD2. The CDR3 contains 14 residues. Germline V gives CDR1 MNHEY, CDR2 SVGAGI. The J segment lost 5 bases and the V segment lost 4 bases, leaving 3 bases of the junction unmatched. The CDR3 spells CASSSSGRADEQYF. The CDR3 region has the DNA TGTGCCAGCAGTTCTAGCGGGAGGGCCGACGAGCAGTACTTC.

This clonotype showed up many times. The genes are TRBV30 and TRBJ1-5; D remains ambiguous. The CDR3 is made up of 13 amino acids. The V end was cut by 5 bases, the J end by 0 bases, with 8 bases between. Germline CDR1 GTSNPN, CDR2 SVGIG (reference sequence). As DNA, the CDR3 is TGTGCCTGGGGGAGATATAGCAATCAGCCCCAGCATTTT. Protein product: CAWGRYSNQPQHF.

This clonotype appeared many times. The chain links TRBV5-1 to TRBJ1-1, with 7 bases aligning to TRBD1. Trimming removed 2 bases from V and 1 base from J; junction bases left unmatched: 5. In germline, CDR1 is SGHRS, CDR2 YFSETQ. This CDR3 spans 15 amino acids. DNA of the CDR3: TGCGCCAGCAGCTTCACGACAGGGCGGAACACTGAAGCTTTCTTT. Translated, it gives CASSFTTGRNTEAFF.

In this sample, this clonotype turned up many times. The CDR3 nucleotides are TGTGCCAGCAGTCCCCCGGGGGTGATGGAGCCCCAGCATTTT. Protein: CASSPPGVMEPQHF. The chain combines TRBV12-3 or TRBV12-4 with TRBJ1-5, with D perhaps TRBD1 (5 bases). The V and J ends lost 5 bases and 8 bases respectively, with 16 bases between them. CDR3 length: 14 residues.

V gene TRBV12-3 or TRBV12-4 combines with J gene TRBJ2-4; TRBD1 might be the D (6 bases). V was pared by 2 bases and J by 14 bases, with 16 bases between. This CDR3 comprises 13 residues. The CDR3: CASSLQQGSKEYF. CDR3 nucleotides: TGTGCCAGCAGTTTACAACAGGGCTCCAAGGAGTACTTC.

J is TRBJ2-7 and V is TRBV20-1; D possibly corresponds to TRBD2 (6 bases). Germline V gene data show CDR1 as DFQATT and CDR2 as SNEGSKA (reference sequence). V dropped 1 base and J dropped 0 bases, with 10 bases sitting between them. CDR3 length equals 14 residues. Written as DNA, the CDR3 is TGCAGTGCTAGAGGGCGGAGGGGCTCCTACGAGCAGTACTTC. Translation gives CSARGRRGSYEQYF.

In its sample, this clonotype was seen many times. The chain carries TRBV10-3 and TRBJ2-1; 10 nucleotides match TRBD1. The CDR3 runs to 14 residues. After removal of 6 bases from V and 6 bases from J, the junction contained 5 bases not matched to a gene. CDR1 ENHRY and CDR2 SYGVKD come from the germline V gene. The CDR3: CAISLGQGSNEQFF. CDR3 in DNA: TGTGCCATCAGCTTGGGACAGGGGAGCAATGAGCAGTTCTTC.

This clonotype was counted ten times or more. This rearrangement joins TRBV28 to TRBJ2-7; D is perhaps TRBD1 (5 bases). The CDR3 runs 11 residues. Germline CDR1 is MDHEN and CDR2 is SYDVKM. The CDR3 nucleotides read TGTGTTGTTGACAGCTCCTACGAGCAGTACTTC. It specifies CVVDSSYEQYF.

This rearrangement joins TRBV9 to TRBJ2-2, with TRBD2 matching over 10 bases. This CDR3 contains 17 residues. In germline, CDR1 is SGDLS, CDR2 YYNGEE. V dropped 3 bases and J dropped 7; count of bases not matched to a gene: 12. CDR3 sequence: CASSEGPIAGGHGELFF. DNA of the CDR3: TGTGCCAGCAGCGAGGGGCCCATAGCGGGAGGTCACGGGGAGCTGTTTTTT.

This clonotype was recorded only once. The chain carries TRBV6-5 and TRBJ2-2; possible D gene TRBD1, 5 bases. The CDR3 spans 15 residues. V was cut by 2 bases and J by 3 bases, with 10 bases left in between. Germline V gives CDR1 MNHEY, CDR2 SVGAGI. In DNA form, the CDR3 reads TGTGCCAGCAGTTACAAGGGGCCCGACACCGGGGAGCTGTTTTTT. The encoded protein is CASSYKGPDTGELFF.

This clonotype has at least ten counts. This chain joins TRBV12-3 or TRBV12-4 and TRBJ1-2; possible D gene TRBD1, 5 bases. The length of the CDR3 is 14 residues. Between the trimmed V and J ends, which lost 7 bases and 2 bases, there was a span of 14 bases. CDR3 bases: TGTGCCAGCAACTCCCCCGGGGCAAACTATGGCTACACCTTC. Translating gives CASNSPGANYGYTF.

This clonotype was detected ten times or more. This chain links TRBV6-2 or TRBV6-3 with TRBJ2-5; D gene uncertain. Germline loops: CDR1 MNHEY, CDR2 SVGEGT. This CDR3 has 13 amino acids. V shed 6 bases and J shed 6 bases, with 14 bases lying between them. In DNA form, the CDR3 reads TGTGCCAGCAGCCTTGAAAGAACCCAGACCCAGTACTTC. Translating gives CASSLERTQTQYF.

This clonotype was recorded at least ten times. A junction end diverges from the germline sequence, so it may reflect a read error. This sequence joins TRBV28 and TRBJ2-7; 7 positions agree with TRBD1. CDR3 length: 14 residues. Per germline, CDR1 MDHEN and CDR2 SYDVKM. The CDR3 loop reads CASGADRASSEQYF. In DNA, the CDR3 is TGTGCCAGCGGGGCTGACAGGGCTTCCTCCGAGCAGTACTTC.

This clonotype was observed many times. The rearrangement uses TRBV7-2 and TRBJ2-7; D is perhaps TRBD1 or TRBD2 (5 bases each). Trimming took off 1 base at V and 3 bases at J, with 13 bases between the two ends. CDR1 and CDR2 from the germline V gene are SGHTA and FQGNSA. CDR3 length: 15 residues. DNA of the CDR3: TGTGCCAGCAGCTTAGTGGGTATTGGGGGCTACGAGCAGTACTTC. Translation gives CASSLVGIGGYEQYF.

Ten or more counts support this clonotype. V gene TRBV19 combines with J gene TRBJ1-6; D might be TRBD1 (6 bases). Germline CDR1 reads LNHDA; CDR2 reads SQIVND (reference sequence). The CDR3 consists of 16 residues. V lost 4 bases and J lost 4, with 14 bases in between. CDR3 sequence reads: CASSTRDNAYNSPLHF. In DNA form, the CDR3 reads TGTGCCAGTAGTACCCGGGACAACGCATATAATTCACCCCTCCACTTT.

Only one count was recorded for this clonotype. This chain connects TRBV12-3 or TRBV12-4 to TRBJ1-1; no firm D call. Trimming stripped 6 bases from V and 4 bases from J, with 18 bases between. The CDR3 contains 15 residues. CDR3 amino acids: CASREDRGLSTEAFF. The CDR3 DNA follows: TGTGCCAGCAGGGAGGATCGGGGTTTGAGCACTGAAGCTTTCTTT.

This clonotype has ten or more counts. V and J are TRBV6-1 and TRBJ1-2; D gene ambiguous. The germline V and J ends were trimmed by 1 base and 6 bases, with 9 bases remaining between them. Germline loops: CDR1 MNHNS, CDR2 SASEGT. CDR3 length equals 13 residues. The CDR3 region is CASSEGGQNGYTF. DNA of the CDR3: TGTGCCAGCAGTGAAGGAGGGCAGAATGGCTACACCTTC.

The sample holds many counts of this clonotype. V and J are TRBV27 and TRBJ2-2; D gene uncertain. Deletions cut 2 bases from V and 2 bases from J, with 6 bases between. Germline V gives CDR1 MNHEY, CDR2 SMNVEV (reference sequence). This CDR3 contains 14 residues. For the CDR3, the DNA is TGTGCCAGCAGTTTAAAGGGAAACACCGGGGAGCTGTTTTTT. Translation: CASSLKGNTGELFF.

The V call is TRBV12-3 or TRBV12-4, the J call TRBJ2-2, with D perhaps TRBD1 or TRBD2 (5 bases each). There are 17 residues in the CDR3. The ends were cut back, 5 bases at V and 0 bases at J, with 16 bases in the middle. As DNA, the CDR3 is TGTGCCAGCAGTCCCACATCTCGGGGCACGAACACCGGGGAGCTGTTTTTT. This gives the protein CASSPTSRGTNTGELFF.